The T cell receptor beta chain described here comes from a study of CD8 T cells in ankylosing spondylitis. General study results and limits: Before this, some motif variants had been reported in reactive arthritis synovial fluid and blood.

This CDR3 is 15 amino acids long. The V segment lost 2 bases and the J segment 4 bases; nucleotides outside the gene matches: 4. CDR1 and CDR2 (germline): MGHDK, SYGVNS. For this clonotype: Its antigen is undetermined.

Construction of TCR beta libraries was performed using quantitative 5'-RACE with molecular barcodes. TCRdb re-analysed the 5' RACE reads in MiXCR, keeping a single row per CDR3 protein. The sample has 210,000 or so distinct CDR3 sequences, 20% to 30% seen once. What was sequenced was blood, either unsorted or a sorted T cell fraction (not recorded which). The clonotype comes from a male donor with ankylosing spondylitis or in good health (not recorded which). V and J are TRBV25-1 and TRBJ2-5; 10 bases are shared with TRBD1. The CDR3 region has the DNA TGTGCCAGCAGTGAAATGGGGGACAGGGGAGAGACCCAGTACTTC. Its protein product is CASSEMGDRGETQYF.